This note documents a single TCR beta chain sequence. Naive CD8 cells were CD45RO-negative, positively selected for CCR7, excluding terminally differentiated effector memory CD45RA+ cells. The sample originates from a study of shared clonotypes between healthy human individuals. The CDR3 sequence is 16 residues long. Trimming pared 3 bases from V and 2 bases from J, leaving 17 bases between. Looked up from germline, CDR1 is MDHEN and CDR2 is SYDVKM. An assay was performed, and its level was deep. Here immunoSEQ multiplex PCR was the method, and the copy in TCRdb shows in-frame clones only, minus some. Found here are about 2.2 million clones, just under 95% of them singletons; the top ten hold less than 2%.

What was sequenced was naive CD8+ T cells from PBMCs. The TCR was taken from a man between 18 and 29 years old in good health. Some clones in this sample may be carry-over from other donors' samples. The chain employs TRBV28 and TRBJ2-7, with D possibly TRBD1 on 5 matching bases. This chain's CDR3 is CASSFYRQGGTYEQYF. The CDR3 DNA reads TGTGCCAGCAGTTTTTACCGGCAGGGTGGGACCTACGAGCAGTACTTC.